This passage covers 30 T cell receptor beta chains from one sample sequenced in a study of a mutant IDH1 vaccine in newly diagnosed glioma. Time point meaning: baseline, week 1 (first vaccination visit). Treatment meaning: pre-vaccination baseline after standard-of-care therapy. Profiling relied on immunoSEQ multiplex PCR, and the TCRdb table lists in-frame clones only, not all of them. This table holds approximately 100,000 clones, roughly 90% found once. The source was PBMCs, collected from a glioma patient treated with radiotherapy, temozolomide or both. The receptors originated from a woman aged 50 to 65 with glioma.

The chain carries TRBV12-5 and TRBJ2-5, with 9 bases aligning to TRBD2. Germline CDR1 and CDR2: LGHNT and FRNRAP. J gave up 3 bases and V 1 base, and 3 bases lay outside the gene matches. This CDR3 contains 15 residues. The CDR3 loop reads CASGLGPSGKETQYF. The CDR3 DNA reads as TGTGCTAGTGGTTTGGGCCCTAGCGGGAAAGAGACCCAGTACTTC.

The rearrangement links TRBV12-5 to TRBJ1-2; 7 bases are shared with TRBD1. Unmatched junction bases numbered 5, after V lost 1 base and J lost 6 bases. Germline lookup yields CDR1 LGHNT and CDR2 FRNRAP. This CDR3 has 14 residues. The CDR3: CASGLEGTGDGYTF. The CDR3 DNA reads TGTGCTAGTGGTTTGGAAGGAACAGGGGATGGCTACACCTTC.

The CDR3 sequence is CASSYYSGTVTYNEQFF. The DNA for the CDR3 is TGTGCCAGCAGCTATTACTCCGGGACGGTGACCTACAATGAGCAGTTCTTC. This chain connects TRBV7-9 to TRBJ2-1, with D perhaps assigned TRBD1 or TRBD2 (5 bases each). The CDR3 consists of 17 residues. Germline V gene data show CDR1 as SEHNR and CDR2 as FQNEAQ (reference sequence). V lost 4 bases and J 2 bases, leaving 18 bases between the germline ends.

CDR3 region: CASSQWGAQVDEQFF. In DNA form, the CDR3 reads TGTGCCAGCAGTCAATGGGGCGCTCAGGTAGATGAGCAGTTCTTC. The chain carries TRBV28 and TRBJ2-1; possible D gene TRBD1, 5 bases. The V gene lost 5 bases and the J gene lost 8 bases, with 19 bases spanning the gap. Per germline, CDR1 MDHEN and CDR2 SYDVKM. This CDR3 comprises 15 residues.

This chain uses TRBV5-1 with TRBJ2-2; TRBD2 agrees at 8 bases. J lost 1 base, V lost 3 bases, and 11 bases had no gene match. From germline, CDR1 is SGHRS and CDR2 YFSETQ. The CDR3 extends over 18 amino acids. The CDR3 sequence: CASSWATSGGVNTGELFF. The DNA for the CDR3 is TGCGCCAGCAGCTGGGCTACTAGCGGAGGCGTGAACACCGGGGAGCTGTTTTTT.

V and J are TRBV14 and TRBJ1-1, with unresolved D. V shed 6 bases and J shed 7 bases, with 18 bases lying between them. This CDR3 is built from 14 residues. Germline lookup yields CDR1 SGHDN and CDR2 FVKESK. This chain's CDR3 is CASRGTRPEYEAFF. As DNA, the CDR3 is TGTGCCAGCAGGGGAACGCGGCCCGAGTATGAAGCTTTCTTT.

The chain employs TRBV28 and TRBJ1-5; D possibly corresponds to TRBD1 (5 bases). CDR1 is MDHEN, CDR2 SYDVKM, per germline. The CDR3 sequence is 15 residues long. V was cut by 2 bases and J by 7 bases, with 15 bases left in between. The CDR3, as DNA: TGTGCCAGCAGTTTAAGGTGGTCATACAGGCAGCCCCAGCATTTT. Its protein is CASSLRWSYRQPQHF.

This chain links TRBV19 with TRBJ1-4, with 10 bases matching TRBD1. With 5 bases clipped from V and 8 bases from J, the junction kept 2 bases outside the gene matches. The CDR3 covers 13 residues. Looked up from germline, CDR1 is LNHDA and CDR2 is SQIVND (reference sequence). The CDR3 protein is CASSWDRGEKLFF. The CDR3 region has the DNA TGTGCCAGTAGTTGGGACAGGGGAGAAAAACTGTTTTTT.

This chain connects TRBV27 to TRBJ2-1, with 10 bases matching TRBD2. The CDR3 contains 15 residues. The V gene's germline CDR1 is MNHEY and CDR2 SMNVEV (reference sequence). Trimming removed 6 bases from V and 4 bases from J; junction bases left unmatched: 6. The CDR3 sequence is CASSPRTSGYNEQFF. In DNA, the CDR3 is TGTGCCAGCAGCCCCCGGACTAGCGGATACAATGAGCAGTTCTTC.

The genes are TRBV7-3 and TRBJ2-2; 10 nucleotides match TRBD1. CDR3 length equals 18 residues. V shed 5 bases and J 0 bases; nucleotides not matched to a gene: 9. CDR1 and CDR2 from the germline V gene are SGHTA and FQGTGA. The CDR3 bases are TGTGCCAGCAGCCCCTGGGACAGGGGCGTTTCGAACACCGGGGAGCTGTTTTTT. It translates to CASSPWDRGVSNTGELFF.

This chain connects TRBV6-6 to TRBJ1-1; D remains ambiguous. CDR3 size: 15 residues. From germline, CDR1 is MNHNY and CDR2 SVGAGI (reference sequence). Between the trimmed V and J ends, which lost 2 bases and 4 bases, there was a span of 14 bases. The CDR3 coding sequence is TGTGCCAGCAGTTACGACCTTTTGACTCTCACTGAAGCTTTCTTT. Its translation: CASSYDLLTLTEAFF.

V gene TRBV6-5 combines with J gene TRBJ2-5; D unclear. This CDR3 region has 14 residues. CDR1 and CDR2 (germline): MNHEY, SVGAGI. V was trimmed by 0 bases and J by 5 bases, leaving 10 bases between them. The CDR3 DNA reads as TGTGCCAGCAGTTACTCGGGCTCCTCGGAGACCCAGTACTTC. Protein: CASSYSGSSETQYF.

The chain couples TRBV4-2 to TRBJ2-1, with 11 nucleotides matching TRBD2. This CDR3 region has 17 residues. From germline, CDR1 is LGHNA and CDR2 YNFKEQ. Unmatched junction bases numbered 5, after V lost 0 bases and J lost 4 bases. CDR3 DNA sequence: TGTGCCAGCAGCCAAGATAGACTAGCGGGAATTTACAATGAGCAGTTCTTC. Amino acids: CASSQDRLAGIYNEQFF.

The CDR3 reads CASSLQGNSYEQYF. CDR3 bases: TGTGCCAGCAGCTTACAGGGAAATAGCTACGAGCAGTACTTC. The genes are TRBV7-8 and TRBJ2-7, with D possibly being TRBD1 (5 bases). The CDR3 extends over 14 amino acids. CDR1 is SGHVS, CDR2 FQNEAQ, per germline. Deletions cut 2 bases from V and 3 bases from J, with 11 bases between.

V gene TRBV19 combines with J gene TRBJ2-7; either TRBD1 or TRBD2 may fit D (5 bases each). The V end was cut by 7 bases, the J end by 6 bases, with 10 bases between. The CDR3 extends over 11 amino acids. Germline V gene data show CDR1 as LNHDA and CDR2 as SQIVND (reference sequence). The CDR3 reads CASIEGTEQYF. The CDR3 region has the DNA TGTGCCAGTATCGAGGGGACCGAGCAGTACTTC. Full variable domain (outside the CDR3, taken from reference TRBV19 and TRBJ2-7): DGGITQSPKYLFRKEGQNVTLSCEQNLNHDAMYWYRQDPGQGLRLIYYSQIVNDFQKGDIAEGYSVSREKKESFPLTVTSAQKNPTAFYLCASIEGTEQYFGPGTRLTVT.

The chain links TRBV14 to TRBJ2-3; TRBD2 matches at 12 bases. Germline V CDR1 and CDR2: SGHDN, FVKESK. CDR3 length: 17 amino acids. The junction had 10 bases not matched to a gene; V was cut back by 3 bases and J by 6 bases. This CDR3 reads CASSQDFGLAGTDTQYF. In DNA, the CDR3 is TGTGCCAGCAGCCAGGACTTCGGACTAGCGGGAACTGATACGCAGTATTTT.

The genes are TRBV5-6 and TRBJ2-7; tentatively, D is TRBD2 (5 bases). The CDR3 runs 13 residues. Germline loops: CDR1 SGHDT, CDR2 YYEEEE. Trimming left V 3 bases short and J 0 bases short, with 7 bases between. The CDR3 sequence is CASSYGISYEQYF. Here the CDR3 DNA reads TGTGCCAGCAGCTACGGGATCTCCTACGAGCAGTACTTC.

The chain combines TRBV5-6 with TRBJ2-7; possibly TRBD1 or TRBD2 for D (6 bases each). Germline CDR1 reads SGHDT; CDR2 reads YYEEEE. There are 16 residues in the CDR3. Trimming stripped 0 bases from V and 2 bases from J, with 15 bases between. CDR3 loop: CASSLVTGAGAYEQYF. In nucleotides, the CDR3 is TGTGCCAGCAGCTTGGTTACGGGGGCAGGGGCCTACGAGCAGTACTTC.

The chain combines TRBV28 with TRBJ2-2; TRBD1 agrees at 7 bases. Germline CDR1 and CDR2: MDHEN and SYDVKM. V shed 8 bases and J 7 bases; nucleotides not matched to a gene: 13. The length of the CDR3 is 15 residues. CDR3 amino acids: CASASGAGGIGELFF. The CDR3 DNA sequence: TGTGCCAGCGCATCCGGGGCAGGGGGAATCGGGGAGCTGTTTTTT.

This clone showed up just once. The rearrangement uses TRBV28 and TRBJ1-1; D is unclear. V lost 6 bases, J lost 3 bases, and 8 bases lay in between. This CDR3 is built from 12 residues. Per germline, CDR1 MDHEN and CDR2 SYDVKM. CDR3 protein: CASSQTDTEAFF. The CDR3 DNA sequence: TGTGCCAGCAGCCAGACTGACACTGAAGCTTTCTTT.

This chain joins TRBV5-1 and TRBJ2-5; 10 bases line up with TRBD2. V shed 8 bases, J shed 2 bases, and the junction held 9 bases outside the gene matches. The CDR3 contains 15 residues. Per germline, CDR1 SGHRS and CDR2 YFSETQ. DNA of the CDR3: TGCGCCAGTGAGATCCCACTAGCGGGGCAAGAGACCCAGTACTTC. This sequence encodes CASEIPLAGQETQYF.

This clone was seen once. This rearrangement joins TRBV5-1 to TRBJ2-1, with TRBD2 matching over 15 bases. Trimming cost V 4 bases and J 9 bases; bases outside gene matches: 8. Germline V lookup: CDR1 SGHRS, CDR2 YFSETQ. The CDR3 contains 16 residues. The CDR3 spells CASSPGTSGRSGEQFF. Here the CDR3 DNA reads TGCGCCAGCAGCCCCGGGACTAGCGGGAGGAGCGGTGAGCAGTTCTTC.

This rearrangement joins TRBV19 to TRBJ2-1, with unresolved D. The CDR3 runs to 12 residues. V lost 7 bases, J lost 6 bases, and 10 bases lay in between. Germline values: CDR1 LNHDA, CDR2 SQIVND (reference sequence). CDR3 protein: CASTDWINEQFF. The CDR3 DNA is TGTGCCAGTACCGACTGGATCAATGAGCAGTTCTTC. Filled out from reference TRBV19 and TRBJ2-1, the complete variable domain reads DGGITQSPKYLFRKEGQNVTLSCEQNLNHDAMYWYRQDPGQGLRLIYYSQIVNDFQKGDIAEGYSVSREKKESFPLTVTSAQKNPTAFYLCASTDWINEQFFGPGTRLTVL.

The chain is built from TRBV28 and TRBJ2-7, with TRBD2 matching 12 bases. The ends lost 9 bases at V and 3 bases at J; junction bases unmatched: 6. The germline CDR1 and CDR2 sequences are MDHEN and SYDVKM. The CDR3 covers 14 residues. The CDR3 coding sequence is TGTGCCAGTTCGACTAGCGGGAGAATCTACGAGCAGTACTTC. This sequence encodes CASSTSGRIYEQYF.

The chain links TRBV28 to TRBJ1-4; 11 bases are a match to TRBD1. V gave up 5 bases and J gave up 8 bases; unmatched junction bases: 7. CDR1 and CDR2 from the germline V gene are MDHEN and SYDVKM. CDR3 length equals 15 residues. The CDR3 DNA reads TGTGCCAGCAGTCGAGCCGGGACAGGGGGAGAAAAACTGTTTTTT. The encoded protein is CASSRAGTGGEKLFF.

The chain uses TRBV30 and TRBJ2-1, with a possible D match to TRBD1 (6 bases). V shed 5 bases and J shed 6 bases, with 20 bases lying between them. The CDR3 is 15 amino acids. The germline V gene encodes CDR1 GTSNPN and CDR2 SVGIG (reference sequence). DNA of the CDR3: TGTGCCTGGGTCCCTCCGGACAGAAGACGCAATGAGCAGTTCTTC. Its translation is CAWVPPDRRRNEQFF.

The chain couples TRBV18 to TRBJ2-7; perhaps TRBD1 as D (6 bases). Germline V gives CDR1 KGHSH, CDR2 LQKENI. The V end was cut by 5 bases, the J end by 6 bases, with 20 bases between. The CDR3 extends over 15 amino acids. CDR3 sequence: CASSSRQVPYGEQYF. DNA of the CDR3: TGTGCCAGCTCATCCCGACAGGTCCCTTACGGCGAGCAGTACTTC.

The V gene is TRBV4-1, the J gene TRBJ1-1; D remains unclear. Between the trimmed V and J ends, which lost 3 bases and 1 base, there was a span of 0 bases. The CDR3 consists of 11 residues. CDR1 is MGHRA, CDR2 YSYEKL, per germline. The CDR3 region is CASSQNTEAFF. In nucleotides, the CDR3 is TGCGCCAGCAGCCAGAACACTGAAGCTTTCTTT.

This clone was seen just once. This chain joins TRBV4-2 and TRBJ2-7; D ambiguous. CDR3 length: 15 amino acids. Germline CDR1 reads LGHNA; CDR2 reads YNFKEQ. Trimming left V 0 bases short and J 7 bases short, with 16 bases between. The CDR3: CASSQDMGTPLEQYF. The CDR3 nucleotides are TGTGCCAGCAGCCAAGATATGGGCACCCCGCTGGAGCAGTACTTC.

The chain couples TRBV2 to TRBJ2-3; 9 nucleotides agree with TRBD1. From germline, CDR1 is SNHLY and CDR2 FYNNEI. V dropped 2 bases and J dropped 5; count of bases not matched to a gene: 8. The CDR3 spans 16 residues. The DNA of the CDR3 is TGTGCCAGCAGTGAAACCCCACAGGGGGCGCGAGATACGCAGTATTTT. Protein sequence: CASSETPQGARDTQYF.